The sequence of this T cell receptor beta chain was determined in a study of blood T cell repertoires in COVID-19. Turning to the study itself: Acute-phase and convalescent COVID-19 samples originated in the United States, Italy and Spain. Sources were T cells, B-cell-depleted T cells, or PBMCs; the material itself was cDNA or gDNA.

Germline V gene sequence: CDR1 SGHNT, CDR2 YENEEA. Trimming cost V 5 bases and J 5 bases, with 7 bases left between them. The CDR3 has 12 amino acids. Per the study methods: The assay estimated nucleated cells by amplifying reference gene primers. Assay: immunoSEQ multiplex PCR; the TCRdb copy retains only in-frame clones and omits some. V and J calls plus clone size are reproduced from that table; the DNA served to infer D and trimming. The sample holds 150,000 or so clones, about 90% seen once. The specimen was peripheral blood. This sequence joins TRBV11-3 and TRBJ2-1; D not resolved. The receptor was derived from a human donor in a cohort sampled during active COVID-19. The chain's CDR3 is CASSLLHNEQFF. The CDR3 DNA is TGTGCCAGCAGCCTACTTCACAATGAGCAGTTCTTC.